The clone carrying this TCR beta chain was seen repeatedly, ten times or more. The antigen is undetermined. This entry is derived from a study of blood T cells in healthy people across ages. The total RNA that was extracted per sample amounted to at least 6 micrograms. The second PCR ran roughly 6 to 11 cycles with a sample-barcoded 5' primer and J-beta primers. MiXCR, run by TCRdb on the 5' RACE reads, gives a single entry per CDR3 protein. The table lists around 650,000 distinct CDR3 sequences, less than 40% of them singletons. Germline V gene data show CDR1 as MGHRA and CDR2 as YSYEKL. V lost 2 bases to trimming and J lost 7 bases; unmatched junction nucleotides: 10. The CDR3 extends over 15 amino acids. Study results and limitations: TCR beta diversity, measured per million T cells, fell in a roughly linear way with age. Donor CMV infection status was unknown, possibly confounding age-related changes in expanded clonotypes. Compared with aged donors, long-lived donors showed fewer expanded clones, suggesting selection.

Specimen: blood. The J gene is TRBJ1-2, the V gene TRBV4-1, with 7 bases fitting TRBD1. This TCR came from an elderly woman in good health. In nucleotides, the CDR3 is TGCGCCAGCAGCCAAAGACTAGACAGGGCGGGTGGCTACACCTTC. Amino acid sequence: CASSQRLDRAGGYTF.